This entry concerns a single T cell receptor beta chain. This entry comes from a study of blood T cell repertoires in COVID-19. Across the whole study: Italy, Spain and the United States were the sources of the convalescent and acute COVID-19 samples.

Under the authors' procedure: Reference gene primer amplification gave estimated nucleated cell counts. Measured with immunoSEQ multiplex PCR; TCRdb has only the in-frame clones, and not every one. V and J calls and clone size are as listed in that table; D and trimming were resolved from the DNA. The sample holds a few hundred thousand clones, about 88% seen once. V was cut by 6 bases and J by 11 bases, with 19 bases left in between. CDR1 and CDR2 (germline): MNHEY, SVGAGI. The length of the CDR3 is 13 residues. This rearrangement joins TRBV6-5 to TRBJ1-1; no clear D. This receptor was identified in a man younger than 35 with active or convalescent COVID-19. Sequencing used peripheral blood. CDR3 residues: CASRTAILEVAFF. For the CDR3, the DNA is TGTGCCAGCAGGACCGCAATACTCGAGGTGGCTTTCTTT.